This is a list of T cell receptor beta chains from one sample in a study of cytomegalovirus exposure and HLA in healthy donors. Produced via immunoSEQ multiplex PCR; TCRdb's table is partial and in-frame only. Among around 150,000 clones listed, about 88% were seen once. Sequenced: PBMCs. These receptors all stem from a woman aged 18-29 years in good health and CMV-seronegative. Each CDR3 is given with its conserved first and last residue. The order of the fields is clone size, D gene, V gene, J gene, CDR3 protein, CDR3 DNA. A D gene is named only where the DNA matches it firmly. Clone sizes are given selectively: once, few, many, or a class where the clone is expanded.

clone_size: NA; d_call: NA; v_call: TRBV30; j_call: TRBJ2-3; cdr3_aa: CAWSVVRQLPGDTQYF; cdr3_nt: TGTGCCTGGAGTGTTGTGAGGCAGCTTCCCGGGGATACGCAGTATTTT
clone_size: NA; d_call: TRBD2; v_call: TRBV4-1; j_call: TRBJ2-3; cdr3_aa: CASSQVLAGLGTDTQYF; cdr3_nt: TGCGCCAGCAGCCAAGTCCTAGCGGGGCTGGGCACAGATACGCAGTATTTT
clone_size: NA; d_call: NA; v_call: TRBV9; j_call: TRBJ1-6; cdr3_aa: CASSALDRDSPLHF; cdr3_nt: TGTGCCAGCAGCGCCCTCGACAGAGATTCACCCCTCCACTTT
clone_size: NA; d_call: NA; v_call: TRBV29-1; j_call: TRBJ1-4; cdr3_aa: CSVEDLGRSEKLFF; cdr3_nt: TGCAGCGTTGAGGACCTGGGGAGGAGTGAAAAACTGTTTTTT
clone_size: once; d_call: NA; v_call: TRBV7-8; j_call: TRBJ2-3; cdr3_aa: CASSLAGGQGDTQYF; cdr3_nt: TGTGCCAGCAGCTTAGCGGGGGGGCAAGGAGATACGCAGTATTTT
clone_size: few; d_call: TRBD1; v_call: TRBV7-3; j_call: TRBJ1-1; cdr3_aa: CASSLIKGTGGLMVTEAFF; cdr3_nt: TGTGCCAGCAGCTTAATCAAGGGAACAGGGGGCTTAATGGTAACTGAAGCTTTCTTT
clone_size: NA; d_call: NA; v_call: TRBV28; j_call: TRBJ1-2; cdr3_aa: CASARVGYTF; cdr3_nt: TGTGCCAGCGCGAGGGTAGGCTACACCTTC
clone_size: NA; d_call: NA; v_call: TRBV7-9; j_call: TRBJ1-4; cdr3_aa: CASSLAAGQTNEKLFF; cdr3_nt: TGTGCCAGCAGCTTAGCGGCAGGGCAAACTAATGAAAAACTGTTTTTT
clone_size: NA; d_call: TRBD1; v_call: TRBV6-5; j_call: TRBJ2-7; cdr3_aa: CASSVPGQGWDEQYF; cdr3_nt: TGTGCCAGCAGTGTACCGGGACAGGGTTGGGACGAGCAGTACTTC
clone_size: NA; d_call: TRBD2; v_call: TRBV5-1; j_call: TRBJ2-7; cdr3_aa: CASSGAGERSAQYF; cdr3_nt: TGCGCCAGCAGCGGGGCGGGAGAGAGGTCGGCGCAGTACTTC
clone_size: NA; d_call: NA; v_call: TRBV5-4; j_call: TRBJ2-6; cdr3_aa: CASGAEGSGANVLTF; cdr3_nt: TGTGCCAGCGGGGCGGAAGGCTCTGGGGCCAACGTCCTGACTTTC
clone_size: NA; d_call: TRBD1; v_call: TRBV25-1; j_call: TRBJ1-5; cdr3_aa: CASSDDSQGIQPQHF; cdr3_nt: TGTGCCAGCAGTGATGACTCACAGGGGATCCAGCCCCAGCATTTT
clone_size: NA; d_call: TRBD2; v_call: TRBV7-9; j_call: TRBJ2-1; cdr3_aa: CASSFGRGDEQFF; cdr3_nt: TGTGCCAGCAGCTTCGGGAGGGGGGATGAGCAGTTCTTC
clone_size: NA; d_call: NA; v_call: TRBV2; j_call: TRBJ1-5; cdr3_aa: CASQQGAGVLNQPQHF; cdr3_nt: TGTGCCAGCCAGCAAGGGGCAGGAGTTCTTAATCAGCCCCAGCATTTT
clone_size: NA; d_call: NA; v_call: TRBV18; j_call: TRBJ1-1; cdr3_aa: CASSPLTVKNTEAFF; cdr3_nt: TGTGCCAGCTCACCACTGACAGTAAAGAACACTGAAGCTTTCTTT
clone_size: NA; d_call: TRBD1; v_call: TRBV13; j_call: TRBJ2-7; cdr3_aa: CASSPGTGSYEQYF; cdr3_nt: TGTGCCAGCAGCCCGGGGACAGGCTCCTACGAGCAGTACTTC
clone_size: NA; d_call: TRBD2; v_call: TRBV11-2; j_call: TRBJ2-3; cdr3_aa: CASSFGTRFSDTQYF; cdr3_nt: TGTGCCAGCAGCTTCGGGACTAGATTTTCAGATACGCAGTATTTT
clone_size: NA; d_call: NA; v_call: TRBV19; j_call: TRBJ1-6; cdr3_aa: CASKQAPNSPLHF; cdr3_nt: TGTGCCAGTAAGCAGGCTCCAAATTCACCCCTCCACTTT
clone_size: once; d_call: NA; v_call: TRBV19; j_call: TRBJ2-1; cdr3_aa: CASSPGTADLPNEQFF; cdr3_nt: TGTGCCAGTAGTCCGGGTACGGCCGATTTGCCCAATGAGCAGTTCTTC
clone_size: once; d_call: TRBD2; v_call: TRBV29-1; j_call: TRBJ2-3; cdr3_aa: CSAAGSGTDTQYF; cdr3_nt: TGCAGCGCAGCGGGATCGGGTACAGATACGCAGTATTTT
clone_size: NA; d_call: TRBD1; v_call: TRBV7-2; j_call: TRBJ1-2; cdr3_aa: CASSLVQGARGYTF; cdr3_nt: TGTGCCAGCAGCTTAGTTCAGGGGGCTCGGGGCTACACCTTC
clone_size: NA; d_call: NA; v_call: TRBV6-4; j_call: TRBJ2-2; cdr3_aa: CASSVRGSNTGELFF; cdr3_nt: TGTGCCAGCAGTGTGAGGGGGTCGAACACCGGGGAGCTGTTTTTT
clone_size: NA; d_call: NA; v_call: TRBV4-1; j_call: TRBJ2-6; cdr3_aa: CASSQEKGVPSGANVLTF; cdr3_nt: TGCGCCAGCAGCCAAGAGAAGGGAGTTCCGTCTGGGGCCAACGTCCTGACTTTC
clone_size: once; d_call: NA; v_call: TRBV5-1; j_call: TRBJ1-1; cdr3_aa: CASSFRQARNTEAFF; cdr3_nt: TGCGCCAGCAGCTTTCGACAGGCTCGTAACACTGAAGCTTTCTTT
clone_size: NA; d_call: NA; v_call: TRBV6-5; j_call: TRBJ1-2; cdr3_aa: CASSYSPGYNYGYTF; cdr3_nt: TGTGCCAGCAGTTACTCCCCAGGTTATAACTATGGCTACACCTTC
clone_size: NA; d_call: TRBD2; v_call: TRBV5-1; j_call: TRBJ2-1; cdr3_aa: CASSDSGRTHTDEQFF; cdr3_nt: TGCGCCAGCAGCGATAGCGGGAGAACGCATACCGATGAGCAGTTCTTC
clone_size: NA; d_call: NA; v_call: TRBV10-3; j_call: TRBJ1-1; cdr3_aa: CAISPRGRENPEAFF; cdr3_nt: TGTGCCATCAGCCCCCGGGGGAGGGAGAATCCTGAAGCTTTCTTT
clone_size: once; d_call: NA; v_call: TRBV2; j_call: TRBJ2-3; cdr3_aa: CASLTSRTTDTQYF; cdr3_nt: TGTGCCAGCCTCACTAGCAGGACTACAGATACGCAGTATTTT
clone_size: NA; d_call: NA; v_call: TRBV2; j_call: TRBJ2-5; cdr3_aa: CASSELGHKETQYF; cdr3_nt: TGTGCCAGCAGTGAACTAGGTCATAAAGAGACCCAGTACTTC
clone_size: NA; d_call: NA; v_call: TRBV19; j_call: TRBJ2-4; cdr3_aa: CASRREQGRNIQYF; cdr3_nt: TGTGCCAGTAGGCGAGAACAGGGGAGGAACATTCAGTACTTC
clone_size: NA; d_call: TRBD2; v_call: TRBV9; j_call: TRBJ2-5; cdr3_aa: CASSVGGLAGETQYF; cdr3_nt: TGTGCCAGCAGCGTAGGGGGACTAGCGGGAGAAACCCAGTACTTC
clone_size: NA; d_call: TRBD1; v_call: TRBV10-3; j_call: TRBJ2-7; cdr3_aa: CAILDPGQISYEQYF; cdr3_nt: TGTGCCATACTAGACCCGGGACAGATCTCCTACGAGCAGTACTTC
clone_size: NA; d_call: NA; v_call: TRBV5-5; j_call: TRBJ2-1; cdr3_aa: CASSLAAVSYNEQFF; cdr3_nt: TGTGCCAGCAGCTTAGCGGCCGTCTCCTACAATGAGCAGTTCTTC
clone_size: NA; d_call: NA; v_call: TRBV6-5; j_call: TRBJ2-1; cdr3_aa: CASSSPGTYNEQFF; cdr3_nt: TGTGCCAGCAGCTCACCGGGAACCTACAATGAGCAGTTCTTC
clone_size: once; d_call: TRBD1; v_call: TRBV5-4; j_call: TRBJ1-3; cdr3_aa: CASSFWGRGSNTIYF; cdr3_nt: TGTGCCAGCAGCTTTTGGGGCAGGGGGAGCAACACCATATATTTT
clone_size: NA; d_call: NA; v_call: TRBV6-1; j_call: TRBJ1-4; cdr3_aa: CASNRTPTNEKLFF; cdr3_nt: TGTGCCAGCAACAGGACACCAACTAATGAAAAACTGTTTTTT
clone_size: NA; d_call: TRBD1; v_call: TRBV11-2; j_call: TRBJ2-7; cdr3_aa: CASRRTGGYEQYF; cdr3_nt: TGTGCCAGCCGGAGGACAGGGGGCTACGAGCAGTACTTC
clone_size: NA; d_call: NA; v_call: TRBV6-5; j_call: TRBJ1-3; cdr3_aa: CASSTTGYSGNTIYF; cdr3_nt: TGTGCCAGCAGCACTACAGGGTACTCTGGAAACACCATATATTTT
clone_size: NA; d_call: NA; v_call: TRBV5-6; j_call: TRBJ1-1; cdr3_aa: CASSLRRTVMNTEAFF; cdr3_nt: TGTGCCAGCAGCCTACGCAGGACAGTTATGAACACTGAAGCTTTCTTT
clone_size: NA; d_call: NA; v_call: TRBV6-6; j_call: TRBJ2-7; cdr3_aa: CASGTKLAPEQYF; cdr3_nt: TGTGCCAGCGGGACAAAGCTAGCTCCCGAGCAGTACTTC